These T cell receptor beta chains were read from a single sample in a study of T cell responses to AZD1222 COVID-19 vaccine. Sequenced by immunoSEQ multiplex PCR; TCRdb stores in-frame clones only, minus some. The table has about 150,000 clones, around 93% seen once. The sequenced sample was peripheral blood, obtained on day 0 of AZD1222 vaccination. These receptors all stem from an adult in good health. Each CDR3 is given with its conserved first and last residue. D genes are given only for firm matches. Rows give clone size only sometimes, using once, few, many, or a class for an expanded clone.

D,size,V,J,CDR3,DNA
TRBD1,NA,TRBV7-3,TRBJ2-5,CASSRTGGRETQYF,TGTGCCAGCAGCCGGACAGGGGGCCGGGAGACCCAGTACTTC
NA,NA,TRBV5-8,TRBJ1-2,CASSLYYGYTF,TGTGCCAGCAGCTTGTACTATGGCTACACCTTC
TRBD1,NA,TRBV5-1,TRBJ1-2,CASSLGLQGAFGYTF,TGCGCCAGCAGCTTGGGCCTACAGGGGGCATTCGGCTACACCTTC
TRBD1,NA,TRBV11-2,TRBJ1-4,CASSLRTGVKTNEKLFF,TGTGCCAGCAGCTTGAGGACAGGGGTAAAAACTAATGAAAAACTGTTTTTT
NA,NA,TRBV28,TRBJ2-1,CASSPRSGNEQFF,TGTGCCAGCAGTCCTCGATCGGGAAATGAGCAGTTCTTC
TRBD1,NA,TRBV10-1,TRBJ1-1,CASSDRGHTEAFF,TGCGCCAGCAGTGACAGGGGGCATACTGAAGCTTTCTTT
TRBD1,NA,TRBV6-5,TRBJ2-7,CASSIGTGGAYEQYF,TGTGCCAGCTCTATCGGGACAGGGGGTGCCTACGAGCAGTACTTC
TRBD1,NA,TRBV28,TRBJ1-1,CASPQTGRVTNTEAFF,TGTGCCAGCCCCCAGACAGGGCGGGTTACGAACACTGAAGCTTTCTTT
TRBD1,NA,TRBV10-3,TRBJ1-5,CAISEGTAAQHF,TGTGCCATCAGTGAGGGGACAGCTGCCCAGCATTTT
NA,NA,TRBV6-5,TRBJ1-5,CATGRGFSNQPQHF,TGTGCCACCGGAAGAGGGTTTAGCAATCAGCCCCAGCATTTT
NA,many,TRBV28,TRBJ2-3,CASSSASDGGTDTQYF,TGTGCCAGCAGTTCCGCATCGGACGGAGGGACAGATACGCAGTATTTT
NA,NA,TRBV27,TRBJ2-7,CASSLIQGNYEQYF,TGTGCCAGCAGTTTAATCCAGGGGAACTACGAGCAGTACTTC
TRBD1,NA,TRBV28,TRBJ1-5,CASSFTDRVNQPQHF,TGTGCCAGCAGTTTTACAGACAGGGTTAATCAGCCCCAGCATTTT
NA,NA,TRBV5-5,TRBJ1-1,CASSFRSGRTEAFF,TGTGCCAGCAGCTTCCGTTCAGGGCGGACTGAAGCTTTCTTT
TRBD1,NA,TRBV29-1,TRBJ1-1,CSVLPGQMNTEAFF,TGCAGCGTGTTACCGGGACAGATGAACACTGAAGCTTTCTTT
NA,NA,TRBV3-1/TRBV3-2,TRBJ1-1,CASSLRQINTEAFF,TGTGCCAGCAGCCTCCGACAGATTAACACTGAAGCTTTCTTT
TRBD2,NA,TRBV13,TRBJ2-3,CASSPQREGLTDTQYF,TGTGCCAGCAGCCCCCAGCGGGAGGGTCTCACAGATACGCAGTATTTT
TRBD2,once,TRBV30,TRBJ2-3,CAWISPGLALTDTQYF,TGTGCCTGGATTTCACCGGGACTAGCGCTTACAGATACGCAGTATTTT
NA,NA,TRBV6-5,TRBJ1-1,CASTEPTWGSEAFF,TGTGCCAGCACCGAGCCGACCTGGGGGAGTGAAGCTTTCTTT
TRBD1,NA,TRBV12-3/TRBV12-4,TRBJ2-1,CASSRTGVNEQFF,TGTGCCAGCAGTCGGACAGGGGTCAATGAGCAGTTCTTC
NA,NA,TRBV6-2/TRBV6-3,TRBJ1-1,CASSYLLGGVVTEAFF,TGTGCCAGCAGTTACCTCCTGGGGGGAGTGGTAACTGAAGCTTTCTTT
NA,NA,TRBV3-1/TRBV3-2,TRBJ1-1,CASSLLGDTEAFF,TGTGCCAGCAGCCTATTAGGGGATACTGAAGCTTTCTTT
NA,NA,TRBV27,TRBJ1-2,CATTRSRSPTDGYTF,TGTGCCACCACCCGGTCCAGGTCACCTACTGATGGCTACACCTTC
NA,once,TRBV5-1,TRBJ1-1,CASSSLPGQNAEAFF,TGCGCCAGCAGCTCCCTGCCGGGACAAAACGCTGAAGCTTTCTTT
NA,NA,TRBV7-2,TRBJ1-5,CASTNEEGQPQHF,TGTGCCAGCACCAATGAGGAGGGCCAGCCCCAGCATTTT
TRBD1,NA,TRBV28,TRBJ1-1,CASSPRTGITEAFF,TGTGCCAGCAGTCCGCGGACAGGGATCACTGAAGCTTTCTTT
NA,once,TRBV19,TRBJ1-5,CASRLGSNQPQHF,TGTGCCAGTAGACTAGGGAGCAATCAGCCCCAGCATTTT
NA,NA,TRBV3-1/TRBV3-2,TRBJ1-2,CASSQVRRGGYTF,TGTGCCAGCAGCCAAGTCCGAAGGGGGGGCTACACCTTC
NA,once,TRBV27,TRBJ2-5,CASSLSLGGRETQYF,TGTGCCAGCAGTTTATCGTTGGGGGGTAGGGAGACCCAGTACTTC
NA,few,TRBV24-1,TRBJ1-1,CATIGGNKDEAFF,TGTGCCACCATCGGGGGGAACAAGGATGAAGCTTTCTTT